Listed here are 21 T cell receptor beta chains from one sample, sequenced in a study of HIV-infected patients and healthy controls. Alpha and beta constant-region primers primed reverse transcription of around 540 ng RNA. Using multiplexing indices, alpha and beta chain libraries were generated apart by chain-specific third strand synthesis. A single record per CDR3 protein comes from TCRdb applying MiXCR to the 5' RACE reads. Of 5,500 to 8,000 distinct CDR3 sequences in the sample, about 10% are singletons; the top ten hold roughly 20%. Antiretroviral therapy had run roughly three months, about 14 weeks, before follow-up blood collection. No cell fractionation was done, so the repertoire covers all unsorted peripheral blood T cells. The source material was blood, sampled during antiretroviral therapy. These receptors originate from an adult with HIV infection.

The table lists this clonotype with many counts. The rearrangement uses TRBV28 and TRBJ1-1, with D unresolved. The CDR3 totals 11 residues. Germline values: CDR1 MDHEN, CDR2 SYDVKM. V lost 7 bases, J lost 5 bases, and 8 bases lay in between. CDR3 in DNA: TGTGCCAGCATTAGTCGGACTGAAGCTTTCTTT. Translation: CASISRTEAFF.

This clonotype was counted many times. The CDR3, as DNA: TGTGCCAGCATTGACCGTGTGACAGGAGGACGCTACGAGCAGTACTTC. Translating it yields CASIDRVTGGRYEQYF. The V gene is TRBV25-1, the J gene TRBJ2-7; D possibly corresponds to TRBD1 (6 bases). CDR1 and CDR2 from the germline V gene are MGHDK and SYGVNS. The V end was cut by 7 bases, the J end by 3 bases, with 22 bases between. The CDR3 covers 16 residues.

By share of the sample, this clonotype is medium-sized. CDR3 sequence reads: CSARAAGEEPYEQYF. CDR3 nucleotide sequence: TGCAGTGCTAGAGCTGCAGGGGAGGAACCCTACGAGCAGTACTTC. The rearrangement joins TRBV20-1 to TRBJ2-7, with D perhaps given as TRBD1 or TRBD2 (6 bases each). This CDR3 contains 15 residues. Per germline, CDR1 DFQATT and CDR2 SNEGSKA (reference sequence). V lost 1 base and J lost 2, with 15 bases in between.

In its sample, this clonotype was seen a few times. This rearrangement joins TRBV4-2 to TRBJ2-1; D gene uncertain. Germline V CDR1 and CDR2: LGHNA, YNFKEQ. The CDR3 length is 15 residues. Trimming stripped 2 bases from V and 6 bases from J, with 14 bases between. CDR3 sequence (DNA): TGTGCCAGCAGCCAATCTATGTTTGGATCCAATGAGCAGTTCTTC. This translates into CASSQSMFGSNEQFF.

Many counts were recorded for this clonotype. V is TRBV28 and J is TRBJ2-7; a possible D gene is TRBD2 (6 bases). Looked up from germline, CDR1 is MDHEN and CDR2 is SYDVKM. The V and J ends lost 4 bases and 2 bases respectively, with 12 bases between them. This CDR3 spans 14 amino acids. The CDR3 region has the DNA TGTGCCAGCAGTTCGGGAGCTACCCCCTACGAGCAGTACTTC. It specifies CASSSGATPYEQYF.

The rearrangement joins TRBV3-1 to TRBJ2-3; D ambiguous. The V and J ends lost 1 base and 2 bases respectively, with 10 bases between them. This CDR3 spans 15 amino acids. Germline assignment: CDR1 LGHDT and CDR2 YNNKEL (reference sequence). CDR3 DNA: TGTGCCAGCAGCCAAGTTTATGTCCACACAGATACGCAGTATTTT. Its translation: CASSQVYVHTDTQYF.

The rearrangement joins TRBV7-9 to TRBJ2-7; the D is unclear. Germline lookup yields CDR1 SEHNR and CDR2 FQNEAQ (reference sequence). Trimming cost V 2 bases and J 2 bases, with 7 bases left between them. The CDR3 consists of 13 residues. CDR3 residues: CASSLTTPYEQYF. The CDR3 DNA sequence: TGTGCCAGCAGCTTAACGACTCCCTACGAGCAGTACTTC.

This clonotype was observed a handful of times. The V gene is TRBV11-2, the J gene TRBJ1-6; D uncertain. Looked up from germline, CDR1 is SGHAT and CDR2 is FQNNGV. This CDR3 is built from 15 residues. Deletions cut 1 base from V and 7 bases from J, with 11 bases between. This CDR3 reads CASSLVGGLNSPLHF. In DNA form, the CDR3 reads TGTGCCAGCAGCTTAGTAGGAGGGCTAAATTCACCCCTCCACTTT. The complete variable domain, with remaining parts taken from reference TRBV11-2 and TRBJ1-6, reads EAGVAQSPRYKIIEKRQSVAFWCNPISGHATLYWYQQILGQGPKLLIQFQNNGVVDDSQLPKDRFSAERLKGVDSTLKIQPAKLEDSAVYLCASSLVGGLNSPLHFGNGTRLTVT.

This clonotype was recorded at least ten times. The chain recombines TRBV20-1 with TRBJ2-1, with 11 positions matching TRBD2. This CDR3 region has 18 residues. Germline V gives CDR1 DFQATT, CDR2 SNEGSKA (reference sequence). Trimming cost V 2 bases and J 2 bases; bases outside gene matches: 11. CDR3 amino acids: CSARRNAMGLAAYNEQFF. The CDR3 region has the DNA TGCAGTGCTAGACGGAACGCGATGGGACTAGCGGCCTACAATGAGCAGTTCTTC.

Relative to its sample, this clonotype is medium-sized. This chain uses TRBV19 with TRBJ1-1; D uncertain. The length of the CDR3 is 13 residues. Germline V lookup: CDR1 LNHDA, CDR2 SQIVND (reference sequence). The germline V and J ends were trimmed by 5 bases and 7 bases, with 14 bases remaining between them. The DNA of the CDR3 is TGTGCCAGTAGTCCAGGACCCTACGGTGAAGCTTTCTTT. Amino acids: CASSPGPYGEAFF.

This clonotype ranks as medium-sized. CDR3 amino acids: CASLKRQGAAGELFF. CDR3 DNA sequence: TGTGCCAGCCTAAAAAGACAGGGGGCAGCCGGGGAGCTGTTTTTT. The chain has TRBV28 and TRBJ2-2; 10 nucleotides line up with TRBD1. The junction had 9 bases not matched to a gene; V was cut back by 8 bases and J by 6 bases. CDR3 length: 15 residues. Germline CDR1 and CDR2: MDHEN and SYDVKM.

The rearrangement joins TRBV7-9 to TRBJ2-5; D is uncertain. Trimming stripped 5 bases from V and 4 bases from J, with 5 bases between. The CDR3 has 11 amino acids. The V gene's germline CDR1 is SEHNR and CDR2 FQNEAQ (reference sequence). The CDR3 here is CASSHRETQYF. CDR3 bases: TGTGCCAGCAGCCATAGAGAGACCCAGTACTTC.

This clonotype has just a few counts. CDR3 sequence (DNA): TGCAGCGTTGATCCCGGGGGTGAGCAGTTCTTC. It yields the protein CSVDPGGEQFF. V is TRBV29-1 and J is TRBJ2-1, with D perhaps TRBD2 (6 bases). The length of the CDR3 is 11 residues. Deletions cut 3 bases from V and 9 bases from J, with 9 bases between. The germline V gene encodes CDR1 SQVTM and CDR2 ANQGSEA.

By frequency in the sample, this clonotype is medium-sized. The chain combines TRBV27 with TRBJ2-7, with D perhaps TRBD2 (6 bases). Germline V CDR1 and CDR2: MNHEY, SMNVEV (reference sequence). The V end was cut by 0 bases, the J end by 6 bases, with 12 bases between. The CDR3 totals 14 residues. The CDR3 protein is CASSLSIGGGEQYF. In DNA, the CDR3 is TGTGCCAGCAGTTTATCGATCGGGGGAGGCGAGCAGTACTTC.

This clonotype was picked up a small number of times. This sequence joins TRBV27 and TRBJ1-1; tentative D call: TRBD1 (6 bases). CDR1 is MNHEY and CDR2 is SMNVEV in the germline V gene (reference sequence). Trimming took 6 bases from V and 0 from J, leaving 14 bases between them. The CDR3 is 15 amino acids. The CDR3 protein is CASRQQTGLNTEAFF. CDR3 bases: TGTGCCAGCAGACAACAGACAGGACTGAACACTGAAGCTTTCTTT.

This clonotype has more than one count but fewer than ten. The chain combines TRBV7-2 with TRBJ2-3; 8 positions match TRBD2. The CDR3 consists of 17 residues. Looked up from germline, CDR1 is SGHTA and CDR2 is FQGNSA. V was clipped by 8 bases and J by 2 bases; unmatched bases: 15. This chain's CDR3 is CASRLYSGDLTTDTQYF. CDR3 in DNA: TGTGCCAGCCGGTTGTATAGCGGGGACCTCACCACAGATACGCAGTATTTT. The full variable domain, in which reference TRBV7-2 and TRBJ2-3 provide the parts outside the CDR3, is GAGVSQSPSNKVTEKGKDVELRCDPISGHTALYWYRQSLGQGLEFLIYFQGNSAPDKSGLPSDRFSAERTGGSVSTLTIQRTQQEDSAVYLCASRLYSGDLTTDTQYFGPGTRLTVL.

In regard to this clonotype: A much larger clone differs by one base, so this may be a read error. The rearrangement links TRBV10-3 to TRBJ2-7; 8 bases map to TRBD2. This CDR3 spans 14 amino acids. Germline CDR1 and CDR2: ENHRY and SYGVKD. This chain's CDR3 is CAVSGGTSSYEQYF. CDR3 coding DNA: TGTGCCGTCAGTGGCGGGACTAGCTCCTACGAGCAGTACTTC.

This chain connects TRBV7-9 to TRBJ1-6; D is ambiguous. The CDR3 runs to 13 residues. V was shortened by 8 bases and J by 10 bases, with 15 bases between the two germline ends. Germline V gene lookup returns CDR1 SEHNR and CDR2 FQNEAQ (reference sequence). The CDR3 region has the DNA TGTGCCAGCTCGGAGGCTCGAGAATCACCCCTCCACTTT. Its translation is CASSEARESPLHF.

Sample share makes this clonotype medium-sized (0.01 to 0.1%). The gene calls are TRBV27 and TRBJ1-5; D is unresolved. The CDR3 covers 14 residues. V lost 2 bases and J lost 5, with 10 bases in between. Germline V CDR1 and CDR2: MNHEY, SMNVEV (reference sequence). The CDR3: CASSLNGAHQPQHF. The CDR3 coding sequence is TGTGCCAGCAGTTTAAACGGCGCACATCAGCCCCAGCATTTT.

This clonotype qualifies as medium-sized. The chain couples TRBV7-2 to TRBJ2-4; no definite D call. Between the trimmed V and J ends, which lost 3 bases and 0 bases, there was a span of 9 bases. The CDR3 runs 15 residues. In germline, CDR1 is SGHTA, CDR2 FQGNSA. The CDR3 is CASSFRPVAKNIQYF. CDR3 DNA sequence: TGTGCCAGCAGCTTTAGACCGGTAGCCAAAAACATTCAGTACTTC.

This clonotype is medium-sized within its sample. The rearrangement links TRBV4-1 to TRBJ2-7; D is perhaps TRBD1 or TRBD2 (5 bases each). The CDR3 sequence is 17 residues long. Germline V gene data show CDR1 as MGHRA and CDR2 as YSYEKL. Trimming took off 0 bases at V and 3 bases at J, with 18 bases between the two ends. The CDR3 protein is CASSQEVGPGVVYEQYF. In DNA form, the CDR3 reads TGCGCCAGCAGCCAAGAAGTGGGACCCGGTGTTGTCTACGAGCAGTACTTC.